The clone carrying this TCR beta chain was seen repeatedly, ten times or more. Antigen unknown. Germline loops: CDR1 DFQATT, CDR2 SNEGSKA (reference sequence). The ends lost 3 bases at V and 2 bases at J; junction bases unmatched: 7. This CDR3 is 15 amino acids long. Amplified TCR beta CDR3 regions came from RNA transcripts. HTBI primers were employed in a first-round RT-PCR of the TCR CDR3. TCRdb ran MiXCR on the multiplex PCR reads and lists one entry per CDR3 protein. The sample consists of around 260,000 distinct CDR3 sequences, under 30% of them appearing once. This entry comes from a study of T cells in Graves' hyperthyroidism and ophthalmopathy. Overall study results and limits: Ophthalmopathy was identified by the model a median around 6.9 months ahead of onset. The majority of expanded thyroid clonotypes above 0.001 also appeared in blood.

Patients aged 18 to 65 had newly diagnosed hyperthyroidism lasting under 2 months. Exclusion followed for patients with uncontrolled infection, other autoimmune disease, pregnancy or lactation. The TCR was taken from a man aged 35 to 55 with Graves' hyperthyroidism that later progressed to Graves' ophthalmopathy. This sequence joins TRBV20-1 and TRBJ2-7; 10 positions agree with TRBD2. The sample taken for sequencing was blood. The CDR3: CSASGALAGTYEQYF. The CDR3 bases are TGCAGTGCTAGTGGGGCACTAGCGGGAACCTACGAGCAGTACTTC.